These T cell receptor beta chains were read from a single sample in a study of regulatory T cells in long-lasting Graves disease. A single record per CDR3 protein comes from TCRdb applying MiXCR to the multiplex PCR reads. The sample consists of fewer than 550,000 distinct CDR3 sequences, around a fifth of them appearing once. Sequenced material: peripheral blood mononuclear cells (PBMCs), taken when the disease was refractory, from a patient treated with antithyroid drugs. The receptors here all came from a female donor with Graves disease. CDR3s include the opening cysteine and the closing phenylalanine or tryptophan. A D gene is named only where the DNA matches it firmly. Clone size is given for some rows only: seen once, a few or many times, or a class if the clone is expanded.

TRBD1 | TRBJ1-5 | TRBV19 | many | CASRTGQASSPQHF | TGTGCCAGTAGAACCGGACAGGCCTCATCTCCCCAGCATTTT
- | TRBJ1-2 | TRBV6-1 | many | CASSENVAEWNYGYTF | TGTGCCAGCAGTGAAAATGTGGCAGAGTGGAACTATGGCTACACCTTC
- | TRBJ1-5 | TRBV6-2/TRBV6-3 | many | CASSYGGAGNQPQHF | TGTGCCAGCAGTTACGGGGGCGCGGGCAATCAGCCCCAGCATTTT
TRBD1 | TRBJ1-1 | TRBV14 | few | CASSQGSRDRGGLAFF | TGTGCCAGCAGCCAAGGAAGCCGGGACAGGGGTGGTTTAGCTTTCTTT
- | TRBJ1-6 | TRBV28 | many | CASQSTDSPLHF | TGTGCCAGCCAGTCGACGGATTCACCCCTCCACTTT
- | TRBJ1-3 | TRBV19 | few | CASSRQVHYRSGNTIYF | TGTGCCAGTAGCCGACAGGTCCACTATCGCTCTGGAAACACCATATATTTT
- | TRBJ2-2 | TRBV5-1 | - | CASRQGGSTGELFF | TGCGCCAGTCGACAGGGAGGAAGCACCGGGGAGCTGTTTTTT
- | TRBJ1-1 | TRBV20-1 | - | CSARPTGMNTEAFF | TGCAGTGCTAGACCAACAGGGATGAACACTGAAGCTTTCTTT
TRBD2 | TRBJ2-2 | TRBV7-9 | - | CASSLFILLAGGPAANTGGLFF | TGTGCCAGCAGCTTATTCATCCTACTAGCGGGAGGGCCCGCAGCGAACACCGGGGGGCTGTTTTTT
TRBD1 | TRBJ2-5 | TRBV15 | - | CATSHRDRLYGETQYF | TGTGCCACCAGCCACCGGGACAGGCTCTATGGTGAGACCCAGTACTTC
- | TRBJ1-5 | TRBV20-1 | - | CSASVQSTFQPQHF | TGCAGTGCTAGCGTTCAGAGCACTTTTCAGCCCCAGCATTTT
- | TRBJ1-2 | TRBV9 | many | CASSVVQAPYGYTF | TGTGCCAGCAGCGTAGTTCAGGCACCCTATGGCTACACCTTC
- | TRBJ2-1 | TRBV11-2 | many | CASSLDRSVDEQFF | TGTGCCAGCAGCTTAGATCGATCGGTCGATGAGCAGTTCTTC
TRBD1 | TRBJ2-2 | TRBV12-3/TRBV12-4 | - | CASVDRVNTGELFF | TGTGCCAGCGTGGACAGGGTTAACACCGGGGAGCTGTTTTTT
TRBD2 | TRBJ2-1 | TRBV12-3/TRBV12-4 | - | CASSLGLAGGKFF | TGTGCCAGCAGTTTAGGACTAGCGGGAGGAAAGTTCTTC
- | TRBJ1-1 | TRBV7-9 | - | CASSFPIRQTEAFF | TGTGCCAGCAGCTTCCCCATAAGGCAAACTGAAGCTTTCTTT
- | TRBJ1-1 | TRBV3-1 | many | CASSQGDFTEAFF | TGTGCCAGCAGCCAGGGGGACTTCACTGAAGCTTTCTTT
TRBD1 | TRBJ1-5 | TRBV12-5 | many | CASALDPSGTADSNQPQHF | TGTGCTAGTGCCCTTGACCCCTCCGGGACAGCAGATAGCAATCAGCCCCAGCATTTT